This T cell receptor beta chain was captured in a study of OX40 agonist ivuxolimab in advanced cancers. Study at large: Participants, around 80% male, averaged approximately 56 years of age, ranging from about 20 to 79.

Germline-derived CDR1 and CDR2 are SGHNT and YYREEE (reference sequence). This CDR3 is 15 amino acids long. V was clipped by 0 bases and J by 3 bases; unmatched bases: 3. Assay: immunoSEQ multiplex PCR; the TCRdb copy retains only in-frame clones and omits some. The sample contains fewer than 95,000 clones, around 90% of which appear only once. The chain couples TRBV5-4 to TRBJ2-7; 10 bases align to TRBD1. This sample comprised CD4+ or CD8+ T cells sorted from blood, obtained in a trial of the OX40 agonist ivuxolimab. This receptor was obtained from an adult with an advanced solid tumor such as melanoma, head and neck, liver or kidney cancer. The CDR3 nucleotides are TGTGCCAGCAGCTTGGGGACAGGGGGAGGCTACGAGCAGTACTTC. It is translated as CASSLGTGGGYEQYF.